The table lists the clone carrying this T cell receptor beta chain with a few counts. Its antigen is unidentified. Time point denoted: sample taken at primary tumor resection. TCR cDNA molecules were tagged individually, and each one carried a unique molecular identifier. In TCRdb, the 5' RACE reads were re-called with MiXCR into one record per CDR3 protein. Here the sample spans about 92,000 distinct CDR3 sequences, about 12% being singletons. The sample belongs to a study of spatial heterogeneity in lung cancer. The wider study: More than eight raw reads, on average, carried each unique TCR and UMI combination. Study-level results: At tumor resection, ubiquitous expanded TCRs were detected in blood more often than later.

Per germline, CDR1 SGHTA and CDR2 FQGNSA. V dropped 3 bases and J dropped 6 bases, with 14 bases sitting between them. This CDR3 is built from 14 residues. This chain connects TRBV7-2 to TRBJ1-2; D is unresolved. This clonotype originated in a male donor with early-stage non-small cell lung cancer. The material sequenced was PBMCs, taken at surgery. The CDR3 bases are TGTGCCAGCAGCTTCAATGGGCCTGGAGATGGCTACACCTTC. Translation: CASSFNGPGDGYTF.